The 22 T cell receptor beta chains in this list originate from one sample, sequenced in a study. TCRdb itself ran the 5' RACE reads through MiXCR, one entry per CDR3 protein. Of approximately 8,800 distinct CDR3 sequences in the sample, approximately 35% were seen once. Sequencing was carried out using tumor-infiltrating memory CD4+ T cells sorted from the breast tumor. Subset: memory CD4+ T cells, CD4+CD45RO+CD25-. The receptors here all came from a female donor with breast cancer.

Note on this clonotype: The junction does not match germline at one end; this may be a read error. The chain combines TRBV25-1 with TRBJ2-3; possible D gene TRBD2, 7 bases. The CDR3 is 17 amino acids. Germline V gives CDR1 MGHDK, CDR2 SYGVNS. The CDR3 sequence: CASSSTGGPTTTDTQDF. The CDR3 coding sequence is TGTGCCAGCAGCTCGACGGGGGGCCCCACAACCACAGATACGCAGGATTTT.

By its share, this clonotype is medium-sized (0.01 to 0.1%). CDR3 nucleotide sequence: TGTGCCAGCAGAAGGGACAGCGGGAAAGTTTACGAGCAGTACTTC. Translating gives CASRRDSGKVYEQYF. V gene TRBV5-4 combines with J gene TRBJ2-7; D tentatively reads TRBD1 or TRBD2 (7 bases each). The CDR3 has 15 residues. Germline V gene sequence: CDR1 SGHNT, CDR2 YYREEE (reference sequence). With 5 bases removed from V and 4 bases from J, the gap between germline ends came to 19 bases.

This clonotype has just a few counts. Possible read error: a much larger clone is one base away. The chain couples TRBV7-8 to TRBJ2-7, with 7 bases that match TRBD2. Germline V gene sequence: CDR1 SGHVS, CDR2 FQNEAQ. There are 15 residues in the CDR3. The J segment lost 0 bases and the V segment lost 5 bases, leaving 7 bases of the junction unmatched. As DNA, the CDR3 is TGTGCCAGCAGCCCTGGAGCGGGGTCCTCCTACGAGCAGTACTTC. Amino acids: CASSPGAGSSYEQYF.

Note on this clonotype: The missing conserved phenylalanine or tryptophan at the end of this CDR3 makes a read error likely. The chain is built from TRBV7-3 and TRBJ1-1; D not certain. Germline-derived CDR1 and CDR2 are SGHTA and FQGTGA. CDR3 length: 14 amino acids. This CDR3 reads CASSVRPGSTEAFL. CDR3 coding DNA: TGCGCCAGCAGCGTACGACCGGGATCCACTGAAGCTTTCCTT.

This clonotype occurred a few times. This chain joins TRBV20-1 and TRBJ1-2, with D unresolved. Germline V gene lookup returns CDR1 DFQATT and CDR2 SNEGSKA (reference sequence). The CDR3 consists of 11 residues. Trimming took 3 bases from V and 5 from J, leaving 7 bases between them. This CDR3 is CSARDRYGYTF. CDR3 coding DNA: TGCAGTGCTAGGGACCGATATGGCTACACCTTC.

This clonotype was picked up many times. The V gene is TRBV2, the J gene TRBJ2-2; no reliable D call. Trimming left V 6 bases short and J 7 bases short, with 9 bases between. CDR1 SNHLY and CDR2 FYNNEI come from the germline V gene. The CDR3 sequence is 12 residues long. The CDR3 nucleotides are TGTGCCAGCAGGCTGGCGTACGGGGAGCTGTTTTTT. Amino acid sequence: CASRLAYGELFF.

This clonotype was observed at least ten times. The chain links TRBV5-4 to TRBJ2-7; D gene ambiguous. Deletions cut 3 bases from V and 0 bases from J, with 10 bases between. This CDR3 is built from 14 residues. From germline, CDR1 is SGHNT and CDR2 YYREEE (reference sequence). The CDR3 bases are TGTGCCAGCAGCTCGGAACAGAGCTCCTACGAGCAGTACTTC. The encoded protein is CASSSEQSSYEQYF.

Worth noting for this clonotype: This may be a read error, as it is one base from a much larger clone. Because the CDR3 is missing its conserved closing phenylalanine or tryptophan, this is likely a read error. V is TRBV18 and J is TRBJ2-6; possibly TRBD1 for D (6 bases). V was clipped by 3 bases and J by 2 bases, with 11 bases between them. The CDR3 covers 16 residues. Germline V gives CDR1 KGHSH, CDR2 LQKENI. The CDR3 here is CASSPDRITGANVLTL. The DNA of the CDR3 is TGTGCCAGCTCACCCGACAGGATCACTGGGGCCAACGTCCTGACTCTC.

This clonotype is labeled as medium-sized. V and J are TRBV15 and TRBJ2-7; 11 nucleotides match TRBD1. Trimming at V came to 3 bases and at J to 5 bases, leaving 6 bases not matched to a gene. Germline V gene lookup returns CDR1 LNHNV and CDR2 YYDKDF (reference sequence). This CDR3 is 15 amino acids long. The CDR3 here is CATSRGTGGFDEQYF. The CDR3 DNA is TGTGCCACCAGCAGGGGGACAGGGGGATTCGACGAGCAGTACTTC.

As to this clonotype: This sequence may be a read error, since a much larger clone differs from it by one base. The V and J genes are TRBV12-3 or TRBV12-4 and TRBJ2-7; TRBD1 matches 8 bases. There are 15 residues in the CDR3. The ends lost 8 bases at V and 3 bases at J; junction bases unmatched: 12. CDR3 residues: CASGSRQGSNYEQYF. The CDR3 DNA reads TGTGCCAGCGGCTCCAGACAGGGGAGTAACTACGAGCAGTACTTC.

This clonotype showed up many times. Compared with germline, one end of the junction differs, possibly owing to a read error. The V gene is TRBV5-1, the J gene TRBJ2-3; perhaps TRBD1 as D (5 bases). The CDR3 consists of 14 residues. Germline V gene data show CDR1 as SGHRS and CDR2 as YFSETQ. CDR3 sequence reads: CASSFGQCTDTQYF. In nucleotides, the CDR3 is TGCGCCAGCAGCTTTGGACAATGCACCGATACGCAGTATTTT.

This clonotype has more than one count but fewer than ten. CDR3 region: CSASRSNTGELFF. CDR3 DNA: TGCAGTGCTAGTCGCTCGAACACCGGGGAGCTGTTTTTT. The chain couples TRBV20-1 to TRBJ2-2; D gene unclear. The CDR3 spans 13 residues. In germline, CDR1 is DFQATT, CDR2 SNEGSKA (reference sequence). Trimming shortened V by 3 bases and J by 0 bases, and 5 bases separated the two germline ends.

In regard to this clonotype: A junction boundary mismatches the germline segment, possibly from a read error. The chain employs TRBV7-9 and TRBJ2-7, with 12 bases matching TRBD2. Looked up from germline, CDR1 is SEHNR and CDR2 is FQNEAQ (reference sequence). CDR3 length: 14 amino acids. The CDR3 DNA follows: TGCGCCAGCAGCTGGACTAGCGGGACCTACGAGCAGTACTTC. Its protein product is CASSWTSGTYEQYF.

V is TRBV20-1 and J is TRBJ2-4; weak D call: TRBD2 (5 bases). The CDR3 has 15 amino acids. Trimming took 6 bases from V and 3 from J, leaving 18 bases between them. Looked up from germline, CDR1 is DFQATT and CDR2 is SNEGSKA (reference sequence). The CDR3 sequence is CSATWTQRSKNIQYF. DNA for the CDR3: TGCAGTGCCACCTGGACCCAGCGGAGCAAAAACATTCAGTACTTC.

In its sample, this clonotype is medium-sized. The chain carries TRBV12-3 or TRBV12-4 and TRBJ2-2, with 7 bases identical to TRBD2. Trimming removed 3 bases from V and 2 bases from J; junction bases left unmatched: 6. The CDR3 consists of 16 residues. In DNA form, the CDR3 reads TGTGCCAGCAGTTTTACGGGGGGTCGTAACACCGGGGAGCTGTTTTTT. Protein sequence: CASSFTGGRNTGELFF.

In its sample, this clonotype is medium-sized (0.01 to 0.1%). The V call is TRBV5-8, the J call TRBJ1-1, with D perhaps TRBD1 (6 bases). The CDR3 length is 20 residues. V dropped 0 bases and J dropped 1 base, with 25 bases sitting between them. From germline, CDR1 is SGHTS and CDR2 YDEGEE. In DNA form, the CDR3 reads TGTGCCAGCAGCTTGGGTGGGGGGCGGACGATAAGATACACGAACACTGAAGCTTTCTTT. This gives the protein CASSLGGGRTIRYTNTEAFF.

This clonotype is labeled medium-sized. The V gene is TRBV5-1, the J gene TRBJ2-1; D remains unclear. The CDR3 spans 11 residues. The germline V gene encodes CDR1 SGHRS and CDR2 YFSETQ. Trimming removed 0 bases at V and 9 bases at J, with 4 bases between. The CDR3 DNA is TGCGCCAGCAGCTTGGAGGTTGAGCAGTTCTTC. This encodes CASSLEVEQFF.

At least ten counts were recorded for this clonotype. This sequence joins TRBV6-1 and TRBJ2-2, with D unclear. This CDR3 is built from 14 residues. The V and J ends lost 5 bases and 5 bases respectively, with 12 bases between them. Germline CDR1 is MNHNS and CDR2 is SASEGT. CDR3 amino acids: CASSPNSVTGELFF. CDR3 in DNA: TGTGCCAGCAGTCCCAACAGCGTTACCGGGGAGCTGTTTTTT.

CDR3 protein: CSASTQGNEQFF. Written as DNA, the CDR3 is TGCAGTGCTAGCACACAGGGCAATGAGCAGTTCTTC. The chain employs TRBV20-1 and TRBJ2-1, with a possible D match to TRBD1 (6 bases). V lost 3 bases and J 6 bases, leaving 9 bases between the germline ends. CDR1 is DFQATT and CDR2 is SNEGSKA in the germline V gene (reference sequence). This CDR3 contains 12 residues.

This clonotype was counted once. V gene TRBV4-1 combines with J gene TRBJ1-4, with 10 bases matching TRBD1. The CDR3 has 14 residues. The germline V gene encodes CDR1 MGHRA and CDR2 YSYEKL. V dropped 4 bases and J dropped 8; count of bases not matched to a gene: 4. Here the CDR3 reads CASSPGQGWEKLFF. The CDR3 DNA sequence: TGCGCCAGCAGCCCGGGACAGGGGTGGGAAAAACTGTTTTTT.

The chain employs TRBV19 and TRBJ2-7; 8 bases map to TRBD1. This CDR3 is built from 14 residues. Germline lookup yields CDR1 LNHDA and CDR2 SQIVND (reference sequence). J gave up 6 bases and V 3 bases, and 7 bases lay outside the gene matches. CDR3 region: CASSMRQGMGEQYF. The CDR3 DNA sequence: TGTGCCAGTAGTATGAGACAGGGGATGGGCGAGCAGTACTTC.

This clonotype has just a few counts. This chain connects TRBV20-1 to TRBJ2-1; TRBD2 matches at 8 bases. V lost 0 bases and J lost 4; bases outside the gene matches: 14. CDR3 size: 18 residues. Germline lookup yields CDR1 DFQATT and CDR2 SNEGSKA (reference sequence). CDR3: CSARDGMRRASGYNEQFF. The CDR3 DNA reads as TGCAGTGCTAGAGATGGCATGCGTAGGGCTAGCGGGTACAATGAGCAGTTCTTC.